What follows is one TCR beta chain and its context. The antigen remains undetermined. The source of the sample is a study of tumor-infiltrating lymphocytes in primary liver carcinoma. Study overall: Both sexes were represented among patients, who were 30 to 69 years old. Between 4.2 and 10 cm across, the tumors were all of stage T1-T3 N0M0. There were roughly 3.65 to 7.5 million productive TCRbeta reads per sample, a yield similar across tissue types. Regarding the study as a whole: Only about 7-24% of top clones spanned all five tumor regions.

Germline V gives CDR1 SQVTM, CDR2 ANQGSEA. The length of the CDR3 is 12 residues. For each extraction, RNA and DNA were obtained together from roughly 20-30 mg of unsorted bulk tissue. Researchers generated TCR beta cDNA from around 0.55 ug of total RNA, relying on a constant-region primer. ARM-PCR, slightly modified, supplied the TCR beta libraries through three nested multiplex PCR rounds. Forward primers for TRBV1-TRBV30 and a C-beta reverse primer served the first two PCR rounds, at roughly 10 cycles each. A single record per CDR3 protein comes from TCRdb applying MiXCR to the multiplex PCR reads. The table records around 71,000 distinct CDR3 sequences, 60% to 80% of them present only once.

The sample taken for sequencing was liver tumor tissue from sampling region 4. Subset in this sample: tumor region T4, right-lateral pole. The chain carries TRBV29-1 and TRBJ2-5; D assignment may be TRBD1 or TRBD2 (5 bases each). This sequence originates from a woman aged 55-70 years with primary liver carcinoma and hepatitis B virus infection. The CDR3 protein is CSVGTAQETQYF. CDR3 bases: TGCAGTGTGGGGACGGCTCAAGAGACCCAGTACTTC.